This TCR beta chain was recorded in a study of CXCR3-negative and CXCR3-positive naive CD8 T cells. Study results and caveats: Relative to CXCR3-negative naive cells, CXCR3-positive naive cells had more hydrophobic TRB CDR3s. Unlike memory cells, which differed, naive CXCR3-negative and CXCR3-positive cells had similar TRBV-TRBJ usage.

Germline V lookup: CDR1 SGHAT, CDR2 FQNNGV. The CDR3 has 13 amino acids. Libraries of TRB cDNA were made by 5' RACE and carried UMIs. TCRdb re-called the 5' RACE reads; every CDR3 protein appears as one record, without DNA. The sample has 70,000 to 95,000 distinct CDR3 sequences. In regard to this clonotype: Its antigen is unidentified.

Every CD8+ subset sample held about 280,000 flow-sorted cells, done in triplicate. Sequencing input: naive CXCR3- CD8+ T cells from blood. Subset reported: CD45RO-CCR7+CD27+CD95- naive CD8+ T cells lacking CXCR3 (TNR3-). The chain combines TRBV11-2 with TRBJ1-1. This receptor was obtained from a human donor in good health. Some clones in this sample may be carry-over from other donors' samples. The CDR3 is CASSLGAVTEAFF.